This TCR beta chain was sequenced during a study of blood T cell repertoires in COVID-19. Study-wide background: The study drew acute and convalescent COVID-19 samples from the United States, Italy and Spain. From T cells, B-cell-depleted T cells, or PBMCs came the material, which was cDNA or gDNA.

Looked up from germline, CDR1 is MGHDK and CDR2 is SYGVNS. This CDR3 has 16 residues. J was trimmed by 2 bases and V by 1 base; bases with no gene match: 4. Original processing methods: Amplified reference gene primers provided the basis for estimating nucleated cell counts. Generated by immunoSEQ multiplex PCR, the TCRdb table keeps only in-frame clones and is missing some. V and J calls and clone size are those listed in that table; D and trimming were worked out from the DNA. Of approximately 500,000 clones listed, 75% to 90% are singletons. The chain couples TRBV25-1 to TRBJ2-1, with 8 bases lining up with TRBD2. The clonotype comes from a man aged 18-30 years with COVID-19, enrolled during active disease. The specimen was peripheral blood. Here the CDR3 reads CASSELQAGAYNEQFF. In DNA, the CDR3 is TGTGCCAGCAGTGAATTACAAGCGGGGGCCTACAATGAGCAGTTCTTC.